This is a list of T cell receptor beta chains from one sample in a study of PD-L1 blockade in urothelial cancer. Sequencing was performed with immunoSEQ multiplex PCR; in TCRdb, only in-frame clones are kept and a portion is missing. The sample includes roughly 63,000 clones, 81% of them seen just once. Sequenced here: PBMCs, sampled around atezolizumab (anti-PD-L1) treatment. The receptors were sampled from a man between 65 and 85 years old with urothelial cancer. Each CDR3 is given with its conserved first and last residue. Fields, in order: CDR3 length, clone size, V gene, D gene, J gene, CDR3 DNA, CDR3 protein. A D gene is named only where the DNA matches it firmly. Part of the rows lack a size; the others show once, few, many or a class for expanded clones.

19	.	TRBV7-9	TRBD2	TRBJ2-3	TGTGCCAGCAGCTTACGCCCGGGAGGCGGGAGGGCCCTCACAGATACGCAGTATTTT	CASSLRPGGGRALTDTQYF
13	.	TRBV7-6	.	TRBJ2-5	TGTGCCAGCAGCCTGCCGTCCGGGGAGACCCAGTACTTC	CASSLPSGETQYF
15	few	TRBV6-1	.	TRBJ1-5	TGTGCCAGCAGCGAACAGGGTCATGGCAATCAGCCCCAGCATTTT	CASSEQGHGNQPQHF
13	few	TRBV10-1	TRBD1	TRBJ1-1	TGCGCCAGCAATCCGGGACAGGGAACGAAAGCTTTCTTT	CASNPGQGTKAFF
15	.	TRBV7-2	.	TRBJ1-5	TGTGCCAGCAGCTTAGGCCCAGGGGACAATCAGCCCCAGCATTTT	CASSLGPGDNQPQHF
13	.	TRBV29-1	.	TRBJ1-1	TGCAGCGGGGCGGACAGAGAGAACACTGAAGCTTTCTTT	CSGADRENTEAFF
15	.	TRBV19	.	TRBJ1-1	TGTGCCAGTAGTATAATTATTCAGCGGGGGGGTGAAGCTTTCTTT	CASSIIIQRGGEAFF
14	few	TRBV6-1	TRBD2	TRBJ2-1	TGTGCCAGCAAAAAAGCGGGAGAATACAATGAGCAGTTCTTC	CASKKAGEYNEQFF
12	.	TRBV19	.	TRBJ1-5	TGTGCCACCCAGACAGGCTCTCAGCCCCAGCATTTT	CATQTGSQPQHF
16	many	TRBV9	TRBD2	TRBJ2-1	TGTGCCAGCAGCGTAGGCCCGGGAGGGCCCGGCAATGAGCAGTTCTTC	CASSVGPGGPGNEQFF
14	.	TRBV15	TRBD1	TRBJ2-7	TGTGCCACCAGCCCTGACAGGGTTCGGGACGAGCAGTACTTC	CATSPDRVRDEQYF
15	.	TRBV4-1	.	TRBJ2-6	TGCGCCAGCAGCCCCAGGGGCTCTGGGGCCAACGTCCTGACTTTC	CASSPRGSGANVLTF
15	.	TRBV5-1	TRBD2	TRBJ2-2	TGCGCCAGCAGCGGCGGGGGGGAGAACACCGGGGAGCTGTTTTTT	CASSGGGENTGELFF
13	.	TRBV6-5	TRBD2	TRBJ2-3	TGTGCCACAATGGGCGGGAGCTCAGATACGCAGTATTTT	CATMGGSSDTQYF
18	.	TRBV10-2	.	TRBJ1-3	TGCGCCAGCAGTGAGTTACGGGCAGGGGCAAGCTCTGGAAACACCATATATTTT	CASSELRAGASSGNTIYF
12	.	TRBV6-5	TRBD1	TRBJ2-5	TGTGCCAGCAGACGGGACAGAGAGACCCAGTACTTC	CASRRDRETQYF
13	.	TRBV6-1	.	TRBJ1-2	TGTGCCAGCAGTGCGGCGGGCCTCAATGGCTACACCTTC	CASSAAGLNGYTF
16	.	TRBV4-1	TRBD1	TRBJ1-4	TGCGCCAGCAGCCAACCCCTCGGGACAGGGACCGAAAAACTGTTTTTT	CASSQPLGTGTEKLFF
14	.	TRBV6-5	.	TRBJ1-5	TGTGCCAGCCGATCGGGGAATCTGGAGCAGCCCCAGCATTTT	CASRSGNLEQPQHF
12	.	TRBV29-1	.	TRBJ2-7	TGCAGCGTCACCACAGGGAGCTACGAGCAGTACTTC	CSVTTGSYEQYF
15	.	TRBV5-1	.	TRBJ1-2	TGCGCCAGCAAAAAAGTGGGGCAGGGAATCGGCGGCTACACCTTC	CASKKVGQGIGGYTF
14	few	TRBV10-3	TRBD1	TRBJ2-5	TGTGCCACCATGGACAGGGGCGTCCAAGAGACCCAGTACTTC	CATMDRGVQETQYF
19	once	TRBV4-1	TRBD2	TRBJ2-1	TGCGCCAGCAGCCAACTAAGGCGGGCGGGAGGCAACACCTACAATGAGCAGTTCTTC	CASSQLRRAGGNTYNEQFF
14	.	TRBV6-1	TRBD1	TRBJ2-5	TGTGCCAGCAGTCGGACAGGGGCGGTACAGTCCCAGTACTTC	CASSRTGAVQSQYF
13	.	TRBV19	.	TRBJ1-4	TGTGCCAGTAGTGGAGGGGCGGGTGAAAAACTGTTTTTT	CASSGGAGEKLFF
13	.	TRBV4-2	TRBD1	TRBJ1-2	TGTGCCAGCAGTCAAGACAGGGATTCTAGCTACACCTTC	CASSQDRDSSYTF
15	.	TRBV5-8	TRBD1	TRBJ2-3	TGTGCCAGCAGCTTGGGGGGACAGGGCACAGATACGCAGTATTTT	CASSLGGQGTDTQYF
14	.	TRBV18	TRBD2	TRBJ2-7	TGTGCCAGCTCACCCGGGACTAGCTCCTACGAGCAGTACTTC	CASSPGTSSYEQYF
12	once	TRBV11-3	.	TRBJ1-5	TGTGCCAGCAGCTCGGAAGGGGAGCCCCAGCATTTT	CASSSEGEPQHF
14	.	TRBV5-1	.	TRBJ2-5	TGCGCCAGCAGCTCCACCGCAGGGCAAGAGACCCAGTACTTC	CASSSTAGQETQYF
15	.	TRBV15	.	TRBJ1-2	TGTGCCACCAGCAGGCCACAACAGGGAGGGTATGGCTACACCTTC	CATSRPQQGGYGYTF
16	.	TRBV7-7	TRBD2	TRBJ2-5	TGTGCTAGCAGCTTTGGTACTAGCGTTAACGAAGAGACCCAGTACTTC	CASSFGTSVNEETQYF
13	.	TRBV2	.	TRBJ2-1	TGTGCCAGGACAGGTGGCTCCTACAATGAGCAGTTCTTC	CARTGGSYNEQFF
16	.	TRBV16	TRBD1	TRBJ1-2	TGTGCCAGCAGCCAATCGGGCAGGGGGAGCCTCTATGGCTACACCTTC	CASSQSGRGSLYGYTF
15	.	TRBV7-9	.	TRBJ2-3	TGTGCCAGCAGCTTAGACGGGGGAAGGACAGATACGCAGTATTTT	CASSLDGGRTDTQYF
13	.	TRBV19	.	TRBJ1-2	TGTGCCAGTGGGGGACTTGAGGGCTATGGCTACACCTTC	CASGGLEGYGYTF
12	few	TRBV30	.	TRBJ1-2	TGTGCCTGGAGTCGACAGACAGGCGGCTACACCTTC	CAWSRQTGGYTF
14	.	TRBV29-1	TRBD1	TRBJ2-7	TGCAGCCCCTCAGCTCACAGGGGACCCTACGAGCAGTACTTC	CSPSAHRGPYEQYF
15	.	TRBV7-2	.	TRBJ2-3	TGTGCCAGCAGCCCGCGGACTGGCTACACAGATACGCAGTATTTT	CASSPRTGYTDTQYF
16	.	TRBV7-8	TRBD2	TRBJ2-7	TGTGCCAGCAGCCCCGGGACTAGCGGAATCTCCTACGAGCAGTACTTC	CASSPGTSGISYEQYF